What follows is one T cell receptor (beta chain) and its context. Its antigen is still unknown. The record has no base qualities; no much larger clone is one base away. Sequenced using an Illumina NovaSeq 6000. Using 5'RACE with constant-segment primers, TCRalpha and TCRbeta cDNA libraries were constructed, with sample barcodes and unique molecular identifiers added in the process. RNA was extracted from every sample with Trizol reagent. Amplification of the libraries took two PCR steps, and the second step added a second sample barcode plus Illumina TruSeq adapters. Sequencing of libraries was performed on an Illumina NovaSeq with 2 x 150 bp paired-end reads. The authors' pipeline ran thus. With migec v1.2.7, reads were demultiplexed and then collapsed into UMI-guided consensus sequences. Using mixcr v2.1.11, UMI consensuses were aligned to TRA and TRB V and J templates and then assembled into clonotypes. A clonotype was counted as expanded or contracted only if both edgeR and NoisET called the change significant, with noise models trained on biological replicates. edgeR calls used a false discovery rate-adjusted p below 0.01 and a log2 fold-change threshold of 1. PCA with hierarchical clustering of max-normalized trajectories of the 1000 most abundant clonotypes was used as exploratory dynamics analysis. The CD4 or CD8 phenotype of responding clones was assigned using the separately sequenced CD4+ and CD8+ repertoires. TCRdb redid the processing of the public reads, applying fastp at Q25 and MiXCR, and retained in-frame beta chains. Rows merge per CDR3 protein into single entries with the most common DNA and genes. For this entry, the V and J calls and clone size follow TCRdb and not the study's own pipeline. For this sample there are about 340,000 distinct CDR3 sequences; 15% appear just once. Together, the top ten hold about a fifth of the sample.

Ficoll-Paque density gradient centrifugation was the method used to isolate PBMCs. There are 13 amino acids in the CDR3, from cysteine to phenylalanine inclusive. This entry keeps only the CDR3 DNA: 39 bases, framed from base 1. Between the V and J ends, shortened by 6 bases and 5 bases respectively, the junction contains 11 bases. This record comes from a study of T-cell memory formation after mild COVID-19 (dated by TCRdb to 2020 to 2023). Background on the whole study: TCR sequence clusters from the two donors were largely donor specific. T-cell clones expanding and contracting after mild COVID-19 in a couple of donors were tracked by longitudinal TCRalpha and TCRbeta repertoire sequencing. The cohort comprised two young, previously healthy adult volunteers, one female and one male. Broad study findings and their caveats: Contracting CD4+ clones appeared mostly in the CM and EM memory subsets, whereas CD8+ clones were enriched in EMRA. The study covered only a couple of mild cases, and larger cohorts including severe cases with pre-infection samples were considered necessary. Some responding clones were found in pre-infection memory, which suggests that pre-existing cross-reactive memory T cells took part in the SARS-CoV-2 response. SARS-CoV-2 specificity was not confirmed for the second-wave clones peaking on day 37. Balanced CD4/CD8 phenotypes were observed for clones contracting from day 15 to 85, whereas a bias towards CD4+ was observed for a second wave of clones expanding from day 15 to 37.

The chain couples TRBV12-3 or TRBV12-4 to TRBJ2-1; perhaps TRBD1 is the D gene, with 5 bases matching. The TCR was taken from a man younger than 35 who had mild COVID-19 (a few samples of this study predate the infection). The sample titles of this study are shuffled in the database, so cell type and time point are left out; the donor was told from shared clones. Sequencing was performed on PBMCs or a T cell subset sorted from them (not recorded which). Read as DNA, the sequence is TGTGCCAGCAGCCACCCAGGGAACAATGAGCAGTTCTTC. Translation gives CASSHPGNNEQFF.